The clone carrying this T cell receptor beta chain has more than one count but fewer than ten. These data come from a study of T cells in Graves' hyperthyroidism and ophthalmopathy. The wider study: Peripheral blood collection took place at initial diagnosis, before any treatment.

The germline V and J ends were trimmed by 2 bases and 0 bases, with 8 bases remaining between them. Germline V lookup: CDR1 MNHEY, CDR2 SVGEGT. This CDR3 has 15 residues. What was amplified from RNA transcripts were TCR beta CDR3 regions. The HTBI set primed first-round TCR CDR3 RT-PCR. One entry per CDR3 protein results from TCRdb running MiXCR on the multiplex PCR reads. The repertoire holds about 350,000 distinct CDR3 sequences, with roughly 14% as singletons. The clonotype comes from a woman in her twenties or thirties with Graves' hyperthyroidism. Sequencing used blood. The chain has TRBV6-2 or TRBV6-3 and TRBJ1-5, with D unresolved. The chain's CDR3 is CASSYGDYSNQPQHF. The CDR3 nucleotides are TGTGCCAGCAGTTACGGCGATTATAGCAATCAGCCCCAGCATTTT.